This TCR beta chain came from a study of shared clonotypes between healthy human individuals. Profiled with immunoSEQ multiplex PCR; TCRdb holds only in-frame clones, not every one. Altogether approximately 1.9 million clones are present, approximately 92% being singletons, with the ten largest covering around 1.8%. Selected positively for CCR7 and CD45RO-negative, naive CD8 cells excluded terminally differentiated effector memory CD45RA+ cells. Healthy and HIV-negative, the adult donors had no recent acute infections or vaccinations. There were only Caucasian adults among the donors, and all lived in Nashville, Tennessee. A note on this clone: Antigen: not known.

Germline CDR1 is MNHNS and CDR2 is SASEGT. The CDR3 consists of 14 residues. V lost 6 bases and J 1 base, leaving 11 bases between the germline ends. Whole-study results and caveats: Generation probabilities were higher for clonotypes shared across all four sorted-subset donors than for unshared ones. Naive subsets generally had larger estimated richness than memory subsets.

The J gene is TRBJ2-3, the V gene TRBV6-1; a weak D match, TRBD1 (6 bases). This TCR derives from a young man in good health. Some clones in this sample may be carry-over from other donors' samples. Sequencing input: naive CD8+ T cells from PBMCs. DNA of the CDR3: TGTGCCAGCAGCTTCAGGGGTCGCACAGATACGCAGTATTTT. It is translated as CASSFRGRTDTQYF.